Listed here are 26 T cell receptor beta chains from one sample, sequenced in a study of cytomegalovirus exposure and HLA in healthy donors. TCRdb's copy holds only in-frame clones and misses some; the assay was immunoSEQ multiplex PCR. The repertoire consists of some 63,000 clones, with approximately 88% occurring once and the leading ten covering 0.95% to 1.5%. Sequenced sample: PBMCs. The receptors here all came from a woman in her late teens or twenties in good health and CMV-seronegative.

The chain has TRBV29-1 and TRBJ1-1, with TRBD1 as a possible D gene (6 bases). Per germline, CDR1 SQVTM and CDR2 ANQGSEA. The CDR3 extends over 13 amino acids. V lost 4 bases and J lost 1, with 10 bases in between. DNA for the CDR3: TGCAGCGTTGCCGGGACACCGAACACTGAAGCTTTCTTT. Its translation: CSVAGTPNTEAFF.

The chain recombines TRBV11-2 with TRBJ1-2; D might be TRBD1 (6 bases). V was pared by 5 bases and J by 4 bases, with 17 bases between. CDR1 is SGHAT and CDR2 is FQNNGV in the germline V gene. CDR3 length equals 15 residues. CDR3: CASSAITQGSYGYTF. The CDR3 DNA reads TGTGCCAGCAGCGCTATTACCCAGGGGAGCTATGGCTACACCTTC. The variable domain in full, completed from reference TRBV11-2 and TRBJ1-2, reads EAGVAQSPRYKIIEKRQSVAFWCNPISGHATLYWYQQILGQGPKLLIQFQNNGVVDDSQLPKDRFSAERLKGVDSTLKIQPAKLEDSAVYLCASSAITQGSYGYTFGSGTRLTVV.

This clone has only one observation. J is TRBJ2-2 and V is TRBV29-1, with TRBD1 as a possible D gene (5 bases). Germline V gene sequence: CDR1 SQVTM, CDR2 ANQGSEA. The CDR3 is 14 amino acids. V lost 7 bases, J lost 0 bases, and 12 bases lay in between. CDR3 DNA sequence: TGCAGCGGAAAACAGGCCGCGAACACCGGGGAGCTGTTTTTT. This sequence encodes CSGKQAANTGELFF.

V is TRBV6-5 and J is TRBJ2-1; possible D gene TRBD2, 6 bases. Between the trimmed V and J ends, which lost 2 bases and 3 bases, there was a span of 11 bases. CDR3 length: 15 amino acids. CDR1 and CDR2 from the germline V gene are MNHEY and SVGAGI. The CDR3 nucleotides read TGTGCCAGCAGTTACGCGGCGGGGATCTACAATGAGCAGTTCTTC. Amino acid sequence: CASSYAAGIYNEQFF.

The chain is built from TRBV14 and TRBJ2-1, with 9 bases fitting TRBD2. Losses at the gene ends were 6 bases for V and 8 bases for J; bases not matched to a gene: 11. The CDR3 totals 15 residues. Germline V lookup: CDR1 SGHDN, CDR2 FVKESK. The CDR3 DNA follows: TGTGCCAGCAGGGGGCTAGCGGGAAAAGGCGATGAGCAGTTCTTC. It translates to CASRGLAGKGDEQFF.

The chain employs TRBV11-2 and TRBJ2-5; 7 bases map to TRBD1. The CDR3 has 15 residues. V shed 5 bases, J shed 2 bases, and the junction held 8 bases outside the gene matches. Germline assignment: CDR1 SGHAT and CDR2 FQNNGV. The CDR3: CASSPETGVQETQYF. The CDR3 DNA sequence: TGTGCCAGCAGCCCCGAAACAGGGGTTCAAGAGACCCAGTACTTC. The full variable domain, with the rest looked up from reference TRBV11-2 and TRBJ2-5, is EAGVAQSPRYKIIEKRQSVAFWCNPISGHATLYWYQQILGQGPKLLIQFQNNGVVDDSQLPKDRFSAERLKGVDSTLKIQPAKLEDSAVYLCASSPETGVQETQYFGPGTRLLVL.

The gene calls are TRBV7-6 and TRBJ2-7; TRBD1 matches at 11 bases. CDR3 length: 15 amino acids. The germline gives CDR1 SGHVS, CDR2 FNYEAQ. V lost 5 bases to trimming and J lost 0 bases; unmatched junction nucleotides: 3. CDR3 nucleotides: TGTGCCAGCAGCCCCGGGACAGGGGGCTCCTACGAGCAGTACTTC. Translation gives CASSPGTGGSYEQYF.

The rearrangement joins TRBV2 to TRBJ1-2; the match to TRBD1 covers 8 bases. The V gene's germline CDR1 is SNHLY and CDR2 FYNNEI. The J segment lost 5 bases and the V segment lost 4 bases, leaving 0 bases of the junction unmatched. This CDR3 has 12 amino acids. CDR3 in amino acids: CASSGQGYGYTF. The DNA for the CDR3 is TGTGCCAGCAGTGGACAGGGGTATGGCTACACCTTC.

As DNA, the CDR3 is TGTGCCAGCAGCTTGACCGGGACAGCCTCCTACGAGCAGTACTTC. Its translation: CASSLTGTASYEQYF. The chain couples TRBV5-8 to TRBJ2-7, with TRBD1 matching over 7 bases. The V and J ends lost 1 base and 0 bases, in that order; junction bases with no gene match: 4. This CDR3 region has 15 residues. CDR1 SGHTS and CDR2 YDEGEE come from the germline V gene.

This clone has just a few counts. The chain has TRBV28 and TRBJ2-7, with 10 bases identical to TRBD1. This CDR3 spans 15 amino acids. CDR1 is MDHEN and CDR2 is SYDVKM in the germline V gene. The V and J ends lost 6 bases and 5 bases, in that order; junction bases with no gene match: 10. The CDR3 loop is CASSTPGQGINEQYF. The CDR3 DNA reads TGTGCCAGCAGCACGCCGGGACAGGGGATTAACGAGCAGTACTTC.

This rearrangement joins TRBV28 to TRBJ1-4; D uncertain. V lost 7 bases to trimming and J lost 7 bases, with 16 bases between them. This CDR3 has 14 residues. Per the germline V gene, CDR1 is MDHEN and CDR2 is SYDVKM. CDR3 bases: TGTGCCAGCATGCGCTGGGGAGTAGGTGAAAAACTGTTTTTT. It codes for CASMRWGVGEKLFF.

The chain is built from TRBV13 and TRBJ2-5, with 10 bases lining up with TRBD2. Germline CDR1 PRHDT, CDR2 FYEKMQ (reference sequence). With V trimmed by 2 bases and J by 5 bases, 17 bases remained unmatched. The CDR3 has 19 amino acids. This CDR3 reads CASSLTLSGAGGPRETQYF. The CDR3 region has the DNA TGTGCCAGCAGCTTAACTCTGTCGGGAGCGGGGGGGCCGCGGGAGACCCAGTACTTC.

The chain carries TRBV11-3 and TRBJ2-5, with TRBD2 matching 8 bases. This CDR3 comprises 15 residues. Germline V gene lookup returns CDR1 SGHNT and CDR2 YENEEA. J gave up 1 base and V 5 bases, and 6 bases lay outside the gene matches. The CDR3 spells CASSPGGLGQETQYF. The CDR3 DNA reads as TGTGCCAGCAGCCCGGGGGGACTAGGCCAAGAGACCCAGTACTTC.

The chain links TRBV4-2 to TRBJ1-2; D is uncertain. V was cut by 0 bases and J by 4 bases, with 9 bases left in between. Looked up from germline, CDR1 is LGHNA and CDR2 is YNFKEQ. The CDR3 runs 14 residues. CDR3 in amino acids: CASSQDQVIYGYTF. CDR3 sequence (DNA): TGTGCCAGCAGCCAAGATCAGGTAATCTATGGCTACACCTTC.

The V gene is TRBV5-6, the J gene TRBJ1-2, with D possibly being TRBD1 (5 bases). V was cut by 4 bases and J by 7 bases, with 20 bases left in between. The CDR3 spans 15 residues. Germline CDR1 and CDR2: SGHDT and YYEEEE. In DNA, the CDR3 is TGTGCCAGCAGCGCAAAGACAGTCAGAACCAGTGGCTACACCTTC. Residues: CASSAKTVRTSGYTF.

The chain employs TRBV28 and TRBJ2-6, with D maybe TRBD1 (5 bases). Per the germline V gene, CDR1 is MDHEN and CDR2 is SYDVKM. The CDR3 runs 17 residues. Trimming took 1 base from V and 1 from J, leaving 11 bases between them. The CDR3 DNA follows: TGTGCCAGCAGTTTATCACTGGGGCTTTCTGGGGCCAACGTCCTGACTTTC. Its protein is CASSLSLGLSGANVLTF.

The CDR3 loop reads CASSSRWRGQGDTQYF. Written as DNA, the CDR3 is TGTGCCAGCAGTTCCCGGTGGAGGGGGCAAGGAGATACGCAGTATTTT. This sequence joins TRBV28 and TRBJ2-3; D is possibly TRBD1 (7 bases). The CDR3 extends over 16 amino acids. V was cut by 4 bases and J by 5 bases, with 19 bases left in between. Germline-derived CDR1 and CDR2 are MDHEN and SYDVKM. Together with reference TRBV28 and TRBJ2-3, the CDR3 gives the full variable domain: DVKVTQSSRYLVKRTGEKVFLECVQDMDHENMFWYRQDPGLGLRLIYFSYDVKMKEKGDIPEGYSVSREKKERFSLILESASTNQTSMYLCASSSRWRGQGDTQYFGPGTRLTVL.

This chain's CDR3 is CASSLGMSYEQYF. DNA for the CDR3: TGCGCCAGCAGCCTCGGGATGAGCTACGAGCAGTACTTC. The chain uses TRBV4-1 and TRBJ2-7, with TRBD2 as a possible D gene (5 bases). This CDR3 has 13 residues. V gave up 4 bases and J gave up 3 bases, with 10 bases separating them. Germline V CDR1 and CDR2: MGHRA, YSYEKL.

The chain employs TRBV11-2 and TRBJ2-7; tentative D call: TRBD2 (5 bases). The V end was cut by 4 bases, the J end by 4 bases, with 23 bases between. CDR1 and CDR2 (germline): SGHAT, FQNNGV. The CDR3 consists of 17 residues. This chain's CDR3 is CASSSRLRAGDGYEQYF. CDR3 nucleotide sequence: TGTGCCAGCAGCTCCAGATTAAGGGCCGGGGATGGGTACGAGCAGTACTTC.

This rearrangement joins TRBV18 to TRBJ1-1, with a weak D call TRBD1 (5 bases). With 6 bases removed from V and 2 bases from J, the gap between germline ends came to 10 bases. Germline V lookup: CDR1 KGHSH, CDR2 LQKENI. The CDR3 covers 13 residues. The CDR3 protein is CASSAGGNTEAFF. In DNA form, the CDR3 reads TGTGCCAGCTCCGCGGGGGGAAACACTGAAGCTTTCTTT.

The chain carries TRBV18 and TRBJ2-5; 12 bases agree with TRBD2. V dropped 6 bases and J dropped 6; count of bases not matched to a gene: 11. Germline V gene lookup returns CDR1 KGHSH and CDR2 LQKENI. This CDR3 contains 16 residues. The CDR3 spells CASSLHPTSGGKTQYF. DNA of the CDR3: TGTGCCAGCTCCCTACACCCGACTAGCGGGGGTAAGACCCAGTACTTC.

This clone occurred once. This chain connects TRBV5-1 to TRBJ1-1, with D perhaps matching TRBD1 (5 bases). The CDR3 consists of 14 residues. Germline V gene sequence: CDR1 SGHRS, CDR2 YFSETQ. Between the trimmed V and J ends, which lost 6 bases and 0 bases, there was a span of 12 bases. The DNA for the CDR3 is TGCGCCAGCAACGCTGGGGGGGTGAACACTGAAGCTTTCTTT. Encoded protein: CASNAGGVNTEAFF.

The chain employs TRBV5-1 and TRBJ2-7, with 8 nucleotides matching TRBD2. This CDR3 comprises 16 residues. The germline CDR1 and CDR2 sequences are SGHRS and YFSETQ. Germline trimming cut 4 bases from V and 4 bases from J; bases unmatched to any gene: 13. CDR3 DNA: TGCGCCAGCAGCACCCACGCCAGCGGGGGAGGATACGAGCAGTACTTC. Translation: CASSTHASGGGYEQYF.

This chain uses TRBV29-1 with TRBJ2-1; 11 nucleotides match TRBD2. J gave up 5 bases and V 6 bases, and 0 bases lay outside the gene matches. The CDR3 extends over 12 amino acids. CDR1 and CDR2 (germline): SQVTM, ANQGSEA. The CDR3 region has the DNA TGCAGCGTGGGACTAGCGGACAATGAGCAGTTCTTC. Encoded protein: CSVGLADNEQFF.

This clone was picked up one time. The chain is built from TRBV28 and TRBJ1-3; the match to TRBD1 covers 10 bases. The ends lost 8 bases at V and 0 bases at J; junction bases unmatched: 16. The CDR3 covers 19 residues. Germline V gene lookup returns CDR1 MDHEN and CDR2 SYDVKM. The CDR3 protein is CASGSYSPGTGVSGNTIYF. Written as DNA, the CDR3 is TGTGCCAGCGGTTCTTACTCGCCCGGGACAGGGGTCTCTGGAAACACCATATATTTT.

The chain couples TRBV19 to TRBJ2-2, with 8 bases matching TRBD2. CDR1 and CDR2 from the germline V gene are LNHDA and SQIVND (reference sequence). This CDR3 contains 14 residues. V shed 8 bases and J 7 bases; nucleotides not matched to a gene: 9. The CDR3 is CASGSGRSVGELFF. CDR3 bases: TGTGCCAGTGGAAGCGGGAGATCGGTCGGGGAGCTGTTTTTT.